The 6 T cell receptor beta chains below were found in one sample sequenced in a study of CD8+CD57+ T cells in acquired aplastic anemia. TCR beta VDJ and CDR3 profiles were obtained from a genomic DNA template. TCRdb itself ran the reads through MiXCR, one entry per CDR3 protein. In the table there are tens of thousands of distinct CDR3 sequences, about 45% of which are singletons. Specimen: sorted CD4+, CD8+, or CD8+CD57+ T cells (not recorded which) from PBMCs. Source of these receptors: a human donor in good health, serving as a control.

This clonotype was counted at least ten times. This chain uses TRBV24-1 with TRBJ1-2; tentative D call: TRBD1 (6 bases). In germline, CDR1 is KGHDR, CDR2 SFDVKD. Between the trimmed V and J ends, which lost 5 bases and 10 bases, there was a span of 10 bases. This CDR3 has 11 amino acids. CDR3: CATSAGALYTF. The CDR3 DNA follows: TGTGCCACCAGTGCAGGGGCCCTCTACACCTTC.

This clonotype occurred many times. This CDR3 reads CASSSGTGLANYGYTF. The CDR3 DNA follows: TGTGCCAGCAGTTCCGGGACAGGGCTTGCTAACTATGGCTACACCTTC. The chain carries TRBV7-9 and TRBJ1-2; TRBD1 agrees at 9 bases. Germline V CDR1 and CDR2: SEHNR, FQNEAQ (reference sequence). This CDR3 contains 16 residues. The V segment lost 6 bases and the J segment 0 bases; nucleotides outside the gene matches: 8.

Turning to this clonotype: Mismatch with germline at one junction end may stem from a read error. The chain is built from TRBV7-8 and TRBJ2-7; no clear D gene. The germline V gene has CDR1 SGHVS and CDR2 FQNEAQ. The CDR3 extends over 15 amino acids. The CDR3 DNA is TGCGCCAGCAGCCAAGAACGCCAGCACTCCTACGAGCAGTACTTC. It codes for CASSQERQHSYEQYF.

The chain couples TRBV2 to TRBJ2-7; 9 positions agree with TRBD2. This CDR3 spans 15 amino acids. The germline V gene has CDR1 SNHLY and CDR2 FYNNEI. V trimming: 5 bases; J trimming: 7 bases; junction bases outside the gene matches: 12. CDR3 loop: CASSLRLAGGREQYF. The CDR3, as DNA: TGTGCCAGCAGTCTACGCCTTGCGGGAGGGCGGGAGCAGTACTTC.

This clonotype was detected ten times or more. V is TRBV20-1 and J is TRBJ2-1; TRBD2 aligns across 11 bases. Germline V lookup: CDR1 DFQATT, CDR2 SNEGSKA (reference sequence). Unmatched junction bases numbered 12, after V lost 5 bases and J lost 6 bases. The CDR3 is 16 residues long. The CDR3 loop reads CSAPEPGTSGSNEQFF. DNA for the CDR3: TGCAGTGCTCCAGAACCCGGGACTAGCGGTTCCAATGAGCAGTTCTTC.

The gene calls are TRBV10-3 and TRBJ2-7; 7 bases map to TRBD2. With 10 bases clipped from V and 5 bases from J, the junction kept 8 bases outside the gene matches. The CDR3 sequence is 12 residues long. In germline, CDR1 is ENHRY, CDR2 SYGVKD. CDR3 sequence: CATRHREDEQYF. Here the CDR3 DNA reads TGTGCCACCAGGCATCGGGAGGACGAGCAGTACTTC.